The clone carrying this TCR beta chain is classed as medium-sized (0.01 to 0.1%). TCRdb itself ran the PCR reads through MiXCR, one entry per CDR3 protein. The sample yields 15,000 to 25,000 distinct CDR3 sequences, approximately 40% seen once. This specimen comes from a study of tumor-infiltrating lymphocytes in oesophageal squamous cell carcinoma. V was trimmed by 8 bases and J by 9 bases, leaving 20 bases between them. Germline V gene sequence: CDR1 MNHEY, CDR2 SMNVEV (reference sequence). The CDR3 length is 14 residues. V gene TRBV27 combines with J gene TRBJ2-1; possible D gene TRBD2, 6 bases. Sequencing was performed on normal esophageal tissue next to the tumor. The receptor's source is a male donor with esophageal squamous cell carcinoma. The CDR3 DNA sequence: TGTGCCAGCGCCCCTAGCGTTTCCTGGGGTGAGCAGTTCTTC. Translation gives CASAPSVSWGEQFF.